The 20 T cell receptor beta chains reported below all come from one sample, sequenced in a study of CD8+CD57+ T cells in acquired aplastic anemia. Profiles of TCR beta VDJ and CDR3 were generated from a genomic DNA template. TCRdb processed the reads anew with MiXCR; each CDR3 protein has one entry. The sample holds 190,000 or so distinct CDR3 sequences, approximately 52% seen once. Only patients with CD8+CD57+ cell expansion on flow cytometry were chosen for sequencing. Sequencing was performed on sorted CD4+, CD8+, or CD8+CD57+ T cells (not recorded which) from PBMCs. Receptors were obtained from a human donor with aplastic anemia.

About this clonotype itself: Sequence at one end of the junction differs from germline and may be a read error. As DNA, the CDR3 is TGTGCCAGCAGTTCTGACAGGGTAGAGACCCAGCACTTC. It codes for CASSSDRVETQHF. The V call is TRBV7-2, the J call TRBJ2-5, with 7 bases fitting TRBD1. Germline lookup yields CDR1 SGHTA and CDR2 FQGNSA. The CDR3 has 13 residues.

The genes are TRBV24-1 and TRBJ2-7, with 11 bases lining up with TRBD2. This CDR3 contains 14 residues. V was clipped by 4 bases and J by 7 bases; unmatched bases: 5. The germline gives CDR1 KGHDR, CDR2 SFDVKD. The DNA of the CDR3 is TGTGCCACCAGTGAGACCGGGACTAGCGGTGAGCAGTACTTC. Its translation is CATSETGTSGEQYF.

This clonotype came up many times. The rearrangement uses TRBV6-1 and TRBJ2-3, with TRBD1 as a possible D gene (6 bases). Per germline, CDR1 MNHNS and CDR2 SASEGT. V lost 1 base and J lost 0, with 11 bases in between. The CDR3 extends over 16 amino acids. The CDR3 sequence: CASSEGGRGSTDTQYF. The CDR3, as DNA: TGTGCCAGCAGTGAAGGCGGCAGGGGAAGCACAGATACGCAGTATTTT.

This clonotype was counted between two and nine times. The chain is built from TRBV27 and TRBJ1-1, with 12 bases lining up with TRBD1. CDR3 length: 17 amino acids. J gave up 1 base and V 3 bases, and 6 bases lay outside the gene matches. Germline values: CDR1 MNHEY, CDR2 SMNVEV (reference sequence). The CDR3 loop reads CASSFRDRGPRNTEAFF. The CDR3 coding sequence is TGTGCCAGCAGTTTTCGGGACAGGGGGCCTAGGAACACTGAAGCTTTCTTT.

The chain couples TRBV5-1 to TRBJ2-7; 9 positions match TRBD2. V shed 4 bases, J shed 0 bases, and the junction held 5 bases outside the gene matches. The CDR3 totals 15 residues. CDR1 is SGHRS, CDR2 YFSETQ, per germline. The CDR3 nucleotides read TGCGCCAGCAGCCTTGGGACTAGCCTCTCCTACGAGCAGTACTTC. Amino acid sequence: CASSLGTSLSYEQYF.

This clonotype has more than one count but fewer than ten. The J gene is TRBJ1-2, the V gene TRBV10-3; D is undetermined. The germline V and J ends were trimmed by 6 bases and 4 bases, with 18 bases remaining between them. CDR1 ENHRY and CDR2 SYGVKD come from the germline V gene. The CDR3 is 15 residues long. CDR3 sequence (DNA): TGTGCCATCAGGGGGTCCTCGACACAACTCTATGGCTACACCTTC. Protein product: CAIRGSSTQLYGYTF.

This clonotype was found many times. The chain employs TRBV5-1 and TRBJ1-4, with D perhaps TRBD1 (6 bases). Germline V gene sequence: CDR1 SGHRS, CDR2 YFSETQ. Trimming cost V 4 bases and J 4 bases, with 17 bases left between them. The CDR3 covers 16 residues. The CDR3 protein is CASSPTFRGLNEKLFF. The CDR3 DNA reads TGCGCCAGCAGCCCGACCTTCAGGGGCCTTAATGAAAAACTGTTTTTT.

CDR3 in amino acids: CATSEREGTGGNEQYF. CDR3 DNA sequence: TGTGCCACCAGCGAAAGAGAGGGGACAGGGGGCAACGAGCAGTACTTC. The chain combines TRBV15 with TRBJ2-7; 12 nucleotides match TRBD1. The CDR3 extends over 16 amino acids. Germline V gene sequence: CDR1 LNHNV, CDR2 YYDKDF (reference sequence). The V and J ends lost 5 bases and 5 bases, in that order; junction bases with no gene match: 10.

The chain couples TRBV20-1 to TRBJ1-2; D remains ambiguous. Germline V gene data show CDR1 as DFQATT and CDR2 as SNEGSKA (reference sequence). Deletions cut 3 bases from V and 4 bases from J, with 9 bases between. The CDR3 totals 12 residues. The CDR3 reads CSASLSVYGYTF. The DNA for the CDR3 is TGCAGTGCTAGTCTTTCGGTCTATGGCTACACCTTC.

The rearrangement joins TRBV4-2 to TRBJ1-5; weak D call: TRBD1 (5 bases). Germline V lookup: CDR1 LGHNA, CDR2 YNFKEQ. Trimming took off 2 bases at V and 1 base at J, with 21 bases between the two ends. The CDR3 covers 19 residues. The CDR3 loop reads CASSQRMGVELRSNQPQHF. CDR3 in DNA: TGTGCCAGCAGCCAAAGGATGGGGGTTGAGCTGAGGAGCAATCAGCCCCAGCATTTT.

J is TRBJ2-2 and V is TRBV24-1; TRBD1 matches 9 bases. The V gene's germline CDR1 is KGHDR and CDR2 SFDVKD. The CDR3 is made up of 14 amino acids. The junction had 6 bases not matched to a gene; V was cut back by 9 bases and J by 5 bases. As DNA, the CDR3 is TGTGCCACCGCACCGGGACAGGGAACCGGGGAGCTGTTTTTT. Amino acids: CATAPGQGTGELFF.

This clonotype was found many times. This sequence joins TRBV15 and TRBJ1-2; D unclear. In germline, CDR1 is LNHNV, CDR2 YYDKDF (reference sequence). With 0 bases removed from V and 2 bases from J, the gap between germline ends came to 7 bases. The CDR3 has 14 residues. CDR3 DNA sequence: TGTGCCACCAGCAGAGAACGAGGGAACTATGGCTACACCTTC. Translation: CATSRERGNYGYTF. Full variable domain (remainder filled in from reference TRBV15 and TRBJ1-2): DAMVIQNPRYQVTQFGKPVTLSCSQTLNHNVMYWYQQKSSQAPKLLFHYYDKDFNNEADTPDNFQSRRPNTSFCFLDIRSPGLGDTAMYLCATSRERGNYGYTFGSGTRLTVV.

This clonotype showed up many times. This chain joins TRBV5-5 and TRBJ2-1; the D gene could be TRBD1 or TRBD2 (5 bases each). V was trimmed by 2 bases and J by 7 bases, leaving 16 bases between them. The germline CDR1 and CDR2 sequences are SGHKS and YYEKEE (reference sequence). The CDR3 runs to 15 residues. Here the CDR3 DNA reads TGTGCCAGCAGCTTAACATCCGGGACCGCAAATGAGCAGTTCTTC. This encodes CASSLTSGTANEQFF.

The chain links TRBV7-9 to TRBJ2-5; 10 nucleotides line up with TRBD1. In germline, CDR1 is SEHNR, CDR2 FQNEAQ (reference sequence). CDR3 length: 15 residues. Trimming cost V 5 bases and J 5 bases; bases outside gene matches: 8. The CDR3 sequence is CASSAPTGGLETQYF. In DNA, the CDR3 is TGTGCCAGCAGCGCCCCGACAGGGGGCTTGGAGACCCAGTACTTC.

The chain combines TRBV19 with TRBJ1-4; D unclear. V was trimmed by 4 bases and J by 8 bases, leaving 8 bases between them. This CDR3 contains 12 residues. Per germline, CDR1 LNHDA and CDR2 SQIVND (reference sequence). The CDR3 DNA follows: TGTGCCAGTAGTAAGCGCCCCGAAAAACTGTTTTTT. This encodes CASSKRPEKLFF.

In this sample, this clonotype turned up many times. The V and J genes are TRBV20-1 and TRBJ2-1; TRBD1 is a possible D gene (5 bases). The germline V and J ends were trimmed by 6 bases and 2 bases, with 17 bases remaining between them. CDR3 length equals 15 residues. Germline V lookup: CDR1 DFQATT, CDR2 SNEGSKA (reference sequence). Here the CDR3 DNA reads TGCAGTGCCGCTTGGGCCGTGGGGCCCTACAATGAGCAGTTCTTC. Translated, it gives CSAAWAVGPYNEQFF.

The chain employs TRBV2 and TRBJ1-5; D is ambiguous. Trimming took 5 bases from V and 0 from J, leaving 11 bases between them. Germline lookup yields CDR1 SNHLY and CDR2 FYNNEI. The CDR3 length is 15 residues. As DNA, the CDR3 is TGTGCCAGCAGTTACTCGGGTTTTAGCAATCAGCCCCAGCATTTT. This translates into CASSYSGFSNQPQHF. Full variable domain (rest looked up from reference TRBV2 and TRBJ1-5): EPEVTQTPSHQVTQMGQEVILRCVPISNHLYFYWYRQILGQKVEFLVSFYNNEISEKSEIFDDQFSVERPDGSNFTLKIRSTKLEDSAMYFCASSYSGFSNQPQHFGDGTRLSIL.

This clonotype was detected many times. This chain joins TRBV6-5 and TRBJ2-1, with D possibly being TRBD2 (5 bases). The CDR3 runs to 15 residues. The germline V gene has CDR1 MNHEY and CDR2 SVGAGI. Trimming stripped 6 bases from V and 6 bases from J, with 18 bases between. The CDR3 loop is CASRLRELSSNEQFF. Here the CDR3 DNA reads TGTGCCAGCAGACTTCGGGAACTCTCTAGCAATGAGCAGTTCTTC.

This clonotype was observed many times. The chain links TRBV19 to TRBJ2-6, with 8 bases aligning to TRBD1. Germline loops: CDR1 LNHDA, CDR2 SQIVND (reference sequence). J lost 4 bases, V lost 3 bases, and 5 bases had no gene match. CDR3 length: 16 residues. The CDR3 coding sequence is TGTGCCAGTAGTATGGGACAGGCGTCAGGGGCCAACGTCCTGACTTTC. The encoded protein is CASSMGQASGANVLTF.

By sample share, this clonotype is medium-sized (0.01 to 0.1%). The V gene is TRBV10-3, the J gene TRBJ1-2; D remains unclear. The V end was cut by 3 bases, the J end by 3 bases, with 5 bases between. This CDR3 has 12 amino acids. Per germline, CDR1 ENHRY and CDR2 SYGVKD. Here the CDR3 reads CAISEVDYGYTF. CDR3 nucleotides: TGTGCCATCAGTGAAGTGGACTATGGCTACACCTTC.